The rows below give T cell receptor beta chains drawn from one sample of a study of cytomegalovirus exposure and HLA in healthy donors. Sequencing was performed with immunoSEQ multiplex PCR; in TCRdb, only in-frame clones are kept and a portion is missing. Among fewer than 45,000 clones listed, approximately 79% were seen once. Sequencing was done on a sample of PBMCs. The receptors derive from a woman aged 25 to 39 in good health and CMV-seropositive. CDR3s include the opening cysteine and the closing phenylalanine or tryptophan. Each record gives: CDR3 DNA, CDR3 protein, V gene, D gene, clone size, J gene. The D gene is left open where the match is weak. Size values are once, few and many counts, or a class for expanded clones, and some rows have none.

CDR3 DNA: TGTGCCAGCAGCTTAGTAGTCGTAGGGGGCGATGGCTACACCTTC
CDR3 protein: CASSLVVVGGDGYTF
V gene: TRBV7-9
D gene: TRBD1
clone size: -
J gene: TRBJ1-2

CDR3 DNA: TGTGCCAGCAGCCCGGGACTAAACACAGATACGCAGTATTTT
CDR3 protein: CASSPGLNTDTQYF
V gene: TRBV7-7
D gene: TRBD2
clone size: -
J gene: TRBJ2-3

CDR3 DNA: TGCGCCAGCGAGCGTAGCGGGAGTGGCACCGGGGAGCTGTTTTTT
CDR3 protein: CASERSGSGTGELFF
V gene: TRBV5-1
D gene: TRBD2
clone size: -
J gene: TRBJ2-2

CDR3 DNA: TGCGCCAGCAGCTTGGCGGGGGACGGGACCTACGAGCAGTACTTC
CDR3 protein: CASSLAGDGTYEQYF
V gene: TRBV5-1
D gene: -
clone size: few
J gene: TRBJ2-7

CDR3 DNA: TGCGCCAGCAGCCAGGGACAGGGGGCGAGTGAAAAACTGTTTTTT
CDR3 protein: CASSQGQGASEKLFF
V gene: TRBV4-1
D gene: TRBD1
clone size: -
J gene: TRBJ1-4

CDR3 DNA: TGTGCCAGCAGCTCGACCGAGGGAGGAGAGCAGTTCTTC
CDR3 protein: CASSSTEGGEQFF
V gene: TRBV11-2
D gene: -
clone size: -
J gene: TRBJ2-1

CDR3 DNA: TGTGCCAGCAGCGTAGCGGAGAACATGGACACTGAAGCTTTCTTT
CDR3 protein: CASSVAENMDTEAFF
V gene: TRBV9
D gene: -
clone size: -
J gene: TRBJ1-1

CDR3 DNA: TGCGCCAGCAGCTTAACAGGGGTTGGAGGCGAGCAGTACTTC
CDR3 protein: CASSLTGVGGEQYF
V gene: TRBV5-1
D gene: TRBD1
clone size: -
J gene: TRBJ2-7

CDR3 DNA: TGTGCCAGCAGGCCGGAGGGATACGAGCAGTACTTC
CDR3 protein: CASRPEGYEQYF
V gene: TRBV2
D gene: -
clone size: -
J gene: TRBJ2-7

CDR3 DNA: TGTGCCAGTAGTAGGGGACTAGCGGGAGGCCATCAAGAGACCCAGTACTTC
CDR3 protein: CASSRGLAGGHQETQYF
V gene: TRBV19
D gene: TRBD2
clone size: -
J gene: TRBJ2-5

CDR3 DNA: TGTGCCAGCAGCTTTGCCACCGGACAGGGGAACACTGAAGCTTTCTTT
CDR3 protein: CASSFATGQGNTEAFF
V gene: TRBV7-8
D gene: TRBD1
clone size: few
J gene: TRBJ1-1

CDR3 DNA: TGTGCCAGCAGTGCACAGGGGGTAGGACTCAATGAGCAGTTCTTC
CDR3 protein: CASSAQGVGLNEQFF
V gene: TRBV6-1
D gene: TRBD1
clone size: -
J gene: TRBJ2-1

CDR3 DNA: TGCGCCAGCAGCTTGCTCTGGCCCCAGGGCGAGCAGTACTTC
CDR3 protein: CASSLLWPQGEQYF
V gene: TRBV5-1
D gene: -
clone size: -
J gene: TRBJ2-7

CDR3 DNA: TGTGCCAGCAGTTTATTCGGGGGACTGAACACCGGGGAGCTGTTTTTT
CDR3 protein: CASSLFGGLNTGELFF
V gene: TRBV27
D gene: -
clone size: -
J gene: TRBJ2-2

CDR3 DNA: TGTGCCAGCAGTGAACTTATCGGAGCTACTGAAGCTTTCTTT
CDR3 protein: CASSELIGATEAFF
V gene: TRBV6-1
D gene: -
clone size: -
J gene: TRBJ1-1

CDR3 DNA: TGTGCCAGTAGTCTCAGGGCCCCTCGAAATGAGCAGTTCTTC
CDR3 protein: CASSLRAPRNEQFF
V gene: TRBV19
D gene: -
clone size: -
J gene: TRBJ2-1

CDR3 DNA: TGTGCCAGCACCCTCAACCAGGGTGTCTATGGCTACACCTTC
CDR3 protein: CASTLNQGVYGYTF
V gene: TRBV2
D gene: -
clone size: -
J gene: TRBJ1-2

CDR3 DNA: TGTGCCAGCAGGACAGTTGAGGTGTCCTACGAGCAGTACTTC
CDR3 protein: CASRTVEVSYEQYF
V gene: TRBV28
D gene: -
clone size: few
J gene: TRBJ2-7

CDR3 DNA: TGTGCCAGCAGCTTAGTGGTCGGGTGGAACACTGAAGCTTTCTTT
CDR3 protein: CASSLVVGWNTEAFF
V gene: TRBV7-9
D gene: -
clone size: -
J gene: TRBJ1-1

CDR3 DNA: TGTGCCAGCAGCCAAGATCGTATTAGCGGGGCAGATACGCAGTATTTT
CDR3 protein: CASSQDRISGADTQYF
V gene: TRBV4-2
D gene: TRBD2
clone size: -
J gene: TRBJ2-3

CDR3 DNA: TGCAGCGTTGATAAGGACTACATTATATCCGGGGAGCTGTTTTTT
CDR3 protein: CSVDKDYIISGELFF
V gene: TRBV29-1
D gene: -
clone size: -
J gene: TRBJ2-2

CDR3 DNA: TGTGCCAGCAGCTTCGGACAGCTGAACACTGAAGCTTTCTTT
CDR3 protein: CASSFGQLNTEAFF
V gene: TRBV11-2
D gene: -
clone size: -
J gene: TRBJ1-1

CDR3 DNA: TGCGCCAGCAGCTTGGCCAGAACAGGGGGGCACAATGAGCAGTTCTTC
CDR3 protein: CASSLARTGGHNEQFF
V gene: TRBV5-1
D gene: TRBD1
clone size: -
J gene: TRBJ2-1

CDR3 DNA: TGTGCCAGCAGCATCGGGGTTAATGAAAAACTGTTTTTT
CDR3 protein: CASSIGVNEKLFF
V gene: TRBV2
D gene: -
clone size: -
J gene: TRBJ1-4

CDR3 DNA: TGTGCCAGTAGTATGCGCAGGGGGAACACTGAAGCTTTCTTT
CDR3 protein: CASSMRRGNTEAFF
V gene: TRBV19
D gene: -
clone size: -
J gene: TRBJ1-1

CDR3 DNA: TGTGCCAGCAGCCAAGAGGCGGGGGTTAGGGGCACAGATACGCAGTATTTT
CDR3 protein: CASSQEAGVRGTDTQYF
V gene: TRBV4-2
D gene: TRBD2
clone size: -
J gene: TRBJ2-3

CDR3 DNA: TGTGCCAGCAGCTTGTGGTCGGACATATACGGCTACACCTTC
CDR3 protein: CASSLWSDIYGYTF
V gene: TRBV5-6
D gene: -
clone size: few
J gene: TRBJ1-2

CDR3 DNA: TGTGCCAGCAGCGTCGGGACAGGGAGCCACGAGCAGTACTTC
CDR3 protein: CASSVGTGSHEQYF
V gene: TRBV9
D gene: TRBD1
clone size: -
J gene: TRBJ2-7

CDR3 DNA: TGTGCCAGCAGTTTATATCCCCCCGGTACCCCCCCGCCCTCGGGGTATAGCAATCAGCCCCAGCATTTT
CDR3 protein: CASSLYPPGTPPPSGYSNQPQHF
V gene: TRBV27
D gene: -
clone size: -
J gene: TRBJ1-5

CDR3 DNA: TGTGCCAGCAGTTTCGTAATTTCCACCAGCTCCTACAATGAGCAGTTCTTC
CDR3 protein: CASSFVISTSSYNEQFF
V gene: TRBV27
D gene: -
clone size: -
J gene: TRBJ2-1

CDR3 DNA: TGTGCCAGCAGCTTTACAGGGGGTAATTCACCCCTCCACTTT
CDR3 protein: CASSFTGGNSPLHF
V gene: TRBV5-4
D gene: TRBD1
clone size: -
J gene: TRBJ1-6

CDR3 DNA: TGCGCCAGCAGCCCGTCCGCAGGGCCCGAGCAGTTCTTC
CDR3 protein: CASSPSAGPEQFF
V gene: TRBV4-1
D gene: -
clone size: -
J gene: TRBJ2-1

CDR3 DNA: TGTGCCAGCAGCTTAAGGACAGGGGAAGAAAAACTGTTTTTT
CDR3 protein: CASSLRTGEEKLFF
V gene: TRBV7-2
D gene: TRBD1
clone size: -
J gene: TRBJ1-4

CDR3 DNA: TGTGCCAGCAGCTCGACAGGGAATATGGGTCAGCCCCAGCATTTT
CDR3 protein: CASSSTGNMGQPQHF
V gene: TRBV7-9
D gene: TRBD1
clone size: -
J gene: TRBJ1-5

CDR3 DNA: TGTGCCAGCAGTCTGCCAGGGTTCGGCTATGGCTACACCTTC
CDR3 protein: CASSLPGFGYGYTF
V gene: TRBV28
D gene: -
clone size: -
J gene: TRBJ1-2

CDR3 DNA: TGTGCCAGCAACGTACAGGGGGTAGTCGGGGGCACAGATACGCAGTATTTT
CDR3 protein: CASNVQGVVGGTDTQYF
V gene: TRBV5-8
D gene: TRBD1
clone size: -
J gene: TRBJ2-3

CDR3 DNA: TGTGCCAGCTCACCAAGGACTAGCGGTAACACCGGGGAGCTGTTTTTT
CDR3 protein: CASSPRTSGNTGELFF
V gene: TRBV18
D gene: TRBD2
clone size: -
J gene: TRBJ2-2

CDR3 DNA: TGTGCCAGCAGTCCCAAAACAGGGTTGTATGGCTACACCTTC
CDR3 protein: CASSPKTGLYGYTF
V gene: TRBV7-9
D gene: -
clone size: -
J gene: TRBJ1-2

CDR3 DNA: TGTGCCAGCAGCCACGGGGGAAACGAGCAGTACTTC
CDR3 protein: CASSHGGNEQYF
V gene: TRBV6-6
D gene: -
clone size: -
J gene: TRBJ2-7

CDR3 DNA: TGCGCCAGCAGTGATTTTGAGGGACAGCAAGAGACCCAGTACTTC
CDR3 protein: CASSDFEGQQETQYF
V gene: TRBV10-2
D gene: TRBD1
clone size: -
J gene: TRBJ2-5

CDR3 DNA: TGTGCCAGCAGCCAAGAGGTGGGGACAGGCGCGAAGGATGAGCAGTTCTTC
CDR3 protein: CASSQEVGTGAKDEQFF
V gene: TRBV4-2
D gene: TRBD1
clone size: few
J gene: TRBJ2-1

CDR3 DNA: TGCGCCAGCAGTACCAGACTCTTGCCCAACAATGGCTACACCTTC
CDR3 protein: CASSTRLLPNNGYTF
V gene: TRBV10-2
D gene: -
clone size: -
J gene: TRBJ1-2

CDR3 DNA: TGTGCCAGCAGCTTGGGACAACCAAATCAGCCCCAGCATTTT
CDR3 protein: CASSLGQPNQPQHF
V gene: TRBV5-6
D gene: -
clone size: -
J gene: TRBJ1-5

CDR3 DNA: TGTGCCAGCTCACCCGAACAGGGCGGTGGGCTCAACACTGAAGCTTTCTTT
CDR3 protein: CASSPEQGGGLNTEAFF
V gene: TRBV18
D gene: -
clone size: -
J gene: TRBJ1-1

CDR3 DNA: TGTGCCAGCGGACAGGGGGGGGTCTACGAGCAGTACTTC
CDR3 protein: CASGQGGVYEQYF
V gene: TRBV19
D gene: TRBD1
clone size: -
J gene: TRBJ2-7

CDR3 DNA: TGTGCCAGCAGCCAAGGGCTACTAGCGGGGTACTACGAGCAGTACTTC
CDR3 protein: CASSQGLLAGYYEQYF
V gene: TRBV14
D gene: TRBD2
clone size: -
J gene: TRBJ2-7

CDR3 DNA: TGCGCCAGCAGTGTATCTAGCCCCACAGATACGCAGTATTTT
CDR3 protein: CASSVSSPTDTQYF
V gene: TRBV10-2
D gene: -
clone size: once
J gene: TRBJ2-3

CDR3 DNA: TGTGCCAGCAGTTTATTAGCGAGTTACAATGAGCAGTTCTTC
CDR3 protein: CASSLLASYNEQFF
V gene: TRBV27
D gene: -
clone size: -
J gene: TRBJ2-1

CDR3 DNA: TGTGCCAGCAGTGGGGGGAGTCCGGGGGGTGTTACTGAAGCTTTCTTT
CDR3 protein: CASSGGSPGGVTEAFF
V gene: TRBV28
D gene: -
clone size: -
J gene: TRBJ1-1

CDR3 DNA: TGTGCCAGCAGCTTATCGGGGGGGCCGGTCGATGAGCAGTTCTTC
CDR3 protein: CASSLSGGPVDEQFF
V gene: TRBV7-2
D gene: TRBD2
clone size: -
J gene: TRBJ2-1